This T cell receptor beta chain was sequenced during a study of molecular identifiers for immune sequencing clone quantification. Details on this clonotype: Its antigen is as yet unknown.

V lost 3 bases and J lost 0, with 20 bases in between. The CDR3 length is 17 residues. CDR1 is SQVTM, CDR2 ANQGSEA, per germline. General study results and limits: Clones carrying above 20 RNA copies accounted for over 97% of effector molecules, under 1% in naive cells. Identical TCR molecules that share a barcode could lead to an underestimation of highly expanded clone sizes.

Previously described methods and listed TCR primers were employed for the bulk TCR libraries. In TCRdb, the PCR reads were re-called with MiXCR into one record per CDR3 protein. This repertoire shows 300,000 to 350,000 distinct CDR3 sequences, over 20% found once; its top ten account for 0.7% to 0.9%. It was from approximately 22,000 to 940,000 sorted cells, with 10%, 30% or 50% RNA, that naive CD8 libraries came. The sequencing sample was made of naive CD8+ T cells from blood, with Jurkat cell RNA spiked in. The subset here: FACS-sorted CD8+CD4-CCR7+CD45RA+ naive T cells. The clonotype comes from a human donor in good health. Some libraries in this study had Jurkat cell RNA spiked in. This rearrangement joins TRBV29-1 to TRBJ1-2, with a weak D call TRBD1 (6 bases). CDR3: CSVDGRTGTHTNYGYTF. CDR3 DNA: TGCAGCGTTGATGGGCGAACCGGGACACATACTAACTATGGCTACACCTTC.